Sequencing of this TCR beta chain was carried out in a study of OX40 agonist ivuxolimab in advanced cancers. General study findings and limits: Certain nonresponders likewise exhibited a low normalized T-cell clonal expansion. Relative to CD4+ cells, CD8+ T cells on average had more expanded clones.

Trimming cost V 5 bases and J 0 bases, with 14 bases left between them. The CDR3 sequence is 15 residues long. Germline V gene data show CDR1 as KGHSH and CDR2 as LQKENI. Comment on this clone: Its specificity is unknown.

Sequencing used immunoSEQ multiplex PCR; TCRdb keeps in-frame clones, though not all of them. The profile shows about 56,000 clones, less than 85% of them singletons. The material was CD4+ or CD8+ T cells sorted from blood, obtained in a trial of the OX40 agonist ivuxolimab. The chain links TRBV18 to TRBJ2-7, with D uncertain. This TCR was sampled from an adult with an advanced solid tumor such as melanoma, head and neck, liver or kidney cancer. The CDR3 DNA follows: TGTGCCAGCTCAACTGCCAGGCATAGCTCCTACGAGCAGTACTTC. It specifies CASSTARHSSYEQYF.